Sequencing of this T cell receptor beta chain was carried out in a study of cytomegalovirus exposure and HLA in healthy donors. General study points: Data from an earlier analysis indicated that most TCR beta V segments were productive either about 90% or about 30% of the time.

With 60 Vbeta and 13 Jbeta primers, the PCR was carried out. Data came from immunoSEQ multiplex PCR; TCRdb stores just in-frame clones and leaves some out. The data show under 150,000 clones, with approximately 75% seen just once and around 4.2% held by the top ten. V was cut by 2 bases and J by 8 bases, with 15 bases left in between. The CDR3 contains 14 residues. Germline loops: CDR1 SNHLY, CDR2 FYNNEI. Donors had nominal health at sampling but likely had unrecorded immune exposures. On this clone itself: As yet, its antigen is unknown.

The chain carries TRBV2 and TRBJ1-2; perhaps TRBD1 as D (5 bases). Sequencing input: PBMCs. The sequence was obtained from a man aged 50 to 60 in good health and CMV-seropositive. The CDR3 reads CASSEYRQSEGYTF. DNA of the CDR3: TGTGCCAGCAGTGAATATCGACAGTCGGAAGGCTACACCTTC.